The sequence of this TCR beta chain was determined in a study of blood T cell repertoires in COVID-19. The assay was immunoSEQ multiplex PCR, and TCRdb's table has in-frame clones only and misses some. Among roughly 520,000 clones listed, more than 75% were seen once. Germline V lookup: CDR1 LGHNA, CDR2 YNFKEQ. V gave up 3 bases and J gave up 0 bases, with 17 bases separating them. There are 17 residues in the CDR3. Sequenced: PBMCs or T cells enriched from blood (not recorded which). This receptor was taken from a woman between 40 and 55 years old who had recovered from COVID-19. The rearrangement uses TRBV4-2 and TRBJ1-1; D uncertain. The CDR3 DNA reads as TGTGCCAGCAGCCAGACTTTTTTGCGGCAGCTGAACACTGAAGCTTTCTTT. Translating it yields CASSQTFLRQLNTEAFF.